A selection of T cell receptor beta chains follows, all from one sample in a study of blood T cell repertoires in COVID-19. Clones were read by immunoSEQ multiplex PCR, and TCRdb kept only the in-frame ones, dropping some. The table shows about 150,000 clones, with 86% occurring only once. The sample comprised peripheral blood. The receptor source for this set is a woman aged 70-85 years with acute or convalescent COVID-19. CDR3s include the opening cysteine and the closing phenylalanine or tryptophan. D genes are given only for firm matches. Clone size is shown for a subset of rows, as once, few, many or a class of expanded clone.

clone_size | j_call | v_call | d_call | cdr3_nt | cdr3_aa
- | TRBJ2-2 | TRBV3-1/TRBV3-2 | - | TGTGCCAGCAGCCAACATAACAGTGGGGGGGAGCTGTTTTTT | CASSQHNSGGELFF
once | TRBJ2-3 | TRBV2 | - | TGTGCCAGCAGTAAAAGCGGAACCACAGATACGCAGTATTTT | CASSKSGTTDTQYF
- | TRBJ1-5 | TRBV18 | - | TGTGCCAGCTCACCACCGGGGCCGGCTAGGCCCCAGCATTTT | CASSPPGPARPQHF
once | TRBJ1-2 | TRBV4-1 | TRBD1 | TGCGCCAGCAGCCTACCCGGGACAGGGAATGGCTACACCTTC | CASSLPGTGNGYTF
- | TRBJ2-7 | TRBV6-5 | TRBD1 | TGTGCCAGCAGTCAGGGACAGCCGGGGTTAGGGCAGTACTTC | CASSQGQPGLGQYF
once | TRBJ2-3 | TRBV7-2 | - | TGTGCCAGCAGCCCCGCGGTGGTCACAGATACGCAGTATTTT | CASSPAVVTDTQYF
- | TRBJ1-5 | TRBV24-1 | TRBD1 | TGTGCCACCAGTGAGGGGGACAGGGGAAATCAGCCCCAGCATTTT | CATSEGDRGNQPQHF
- | TRBJ1-5 | TRBV18 | TRBD1 | TGTGCCAGCTCACCCGGGACAGAAAGCAATCAGCCCCAGCATTTT | CASSPGTESNQPQHF
- | TRBJ2-7 | TRBV11-3 | TRBD1 | TGTGCCAGCAGCTTCCGGACAGGAAGCTCCTACGAGCAGTACTTC | CASSFRTGSSYEQYF
- | TRBJ2-7 | TRBV28 | TRBD1 | TGTGCCAGCAGTTTTGGACAGGGGTGGAAAGTGCAGTACTTC | CASSFGQGWKVQYF
few | TRBJ1-2 | TRBV12-3/TRBV12-4 | TRBD1 | TGTGCCAGCAGTCTGGGACAGGTGCATGGCTACACCTTC | CASSLGQVHGYTF
- | TRBJ2-3 | TRBV4-3 | TRBD1 | TGCGCCAGCAGCCAAACGGGACAGGGGGATGGAGATACGCAGTATTTT | CASSQTGQGDGDTQYF
once | TRBJ2-7 | TRBV27 | - | TGTGCCAGCAGTTTATCTTTAGGGGACTACGAGCAGTACTTC | CASSLSLGDYEQYF
- | TRBJ2-7 | TRBV28 | - | TGTGCCAGCAGTCAGGAGGGCAGTCCCCCCTACGAGCAGTACTTC | CASSQEGSPPYEQYF
- | TRBJ2-5 | TRBV9 | TRBD2 | TGTGCCAGCAGCGGCGGAGCGGGAGCGGTACGGCGGGAGACCCAGTACTTC | CASSGGAGAVRRETQYF
- | TRBJ2-1 | TRBV28 | TRBD2 | TGTGCCAGCAGTTTGTTTAGCGGGAGGGGCAATGAGCAGTTCTTC | CASSLFSGRGNEQFF
- | TRBJ1-2 | TRBV19 | TRBD1 | TGTGCCACCCGGACAGGGAATAACTATGGCTACACCTTC | CATRTGNNYGYTF
- | TRBJ2-1 | TRBV7-3 | TRBD2 | TGTGCCAGCAGCTCACTAGCGGGGGGGTACAATGAGCAGTTCTTC | CASSSLAGGYNEQFF
once | TRBJ1-5 | TRBV25-1 | - | TGTGCCAGCAGTGCAACAGGGCGCAATCAGCCCCAGCATTTT | CASSATGRNQPQHF
- | TRBJ2-7 | TRBV19 | - | TGTGCCAGTAGTATGGGTTCTGACAGGAGCTCCTACGAGCAGTACTTC | CASSMGSDRSSYEQYF
- | TRBJ2-1 | TRBV28 | TRBD2 | TGTGCCAGCATTACGCTAGCGGGAGGAACCCTGGAGCAGTTCTTC | CASITLAGGTLEQFF
once | TRBJ2-2 | TRBV7-9 | TRBD2 | TGTGCCAGCAGCGCGGGGGTCAGGAACACCGGGGAGCTGTTTTTT | CASSAGVRNTGELFF
- | TRBJ2-2 | TRBV14 | - | TGTGCCAGCAGCCAAGCCCCGGTCGCCGGGGAGCTGTTTTTT | CASSQAPVAGELFF
- | TRBJ1-6 | TRBV10-1 | TRBD1 | TGCGCCAGCAGTGATAAGGGGGCTAATTCACCCCTCCACTTT | CASSDKGANSPLHF
- | TRBJ1-6 | TRBV27 | - | TGTGCCAGCAGTACCAGGGAGGGTTCACCCCTCCACTTT | CASSTREGSPLHF
- | TRBJ2-1 | TRBV6-5 | - | TGTGCCAGCAGACCCACTTATAGCTCCTACAATGAGCAGTTCTTC | CASRPTYSSYNEQFF
few | TRBJ1-1 | TRBV25-1 | - | TGTGCCAGCAGGGTTGACAGTGAAGCTTTCTTT | CASRVDSEAFF
- | TRBJ2-1 | TRBV12-3/TRBV12-4 | TRBD1 | TGTGCCAGCACCCCCCCAGGGGGCAATGAGCAGTTCTTC | CASTPPGGNEQFF
- | TRBJ2-1 | TRBV7-2 | TRBD2 | TGTGCCAGCAGCTTCACTAGCGGGGGGGTCAATGAGCAGTTCTTC | CASSFTSGGVNEQFF
few | TRBJ2-7 | TRBV27 | - | TGTGCCAGCAGCCTAAGGACACCGACCTACGAGCAGTACTTC | CASSLRTPTYEQYF
once | TRBJ1-4 | TRBV19 | TRBD1 | TGTGCCAGTACGACAGGGGGGGAAAAACTGTTTTTT | CASTTGGEKLFF
- | TRBJ2-7 | TRBV7-2 | - | TGTGCCAGCAGCTTAGTATGGGAGAGCTCCTACGAGCAGTACTTC | CASSLVWESSYEQYF
- | TRBJ1-2 | TRBV9 | TRBD1 | TGTGCCAGCAGCGTAGATGGACAGGGAACCTATGGCTACACCTTC | CASSVDGQGTYGYTF
- | TRBJ1-5 | TRBV6-4 | TRBD1 | TGTGCCAGCAGTGACACGGACAGGGGCAATCAGCCCCAGCATTTT | CASSDTDRGNQPQHF
- | TRBJ2-3 | TRBV7-2 | TRBD2 | TGTGCCAGCAGCTTAGGGACTAGCGGGAGTGGGACAGATACGCAGTATTTT | CASSLGTSGSGTDTQYF
- | TRBJ2-5 | TRBV3-1/TRBV3-2 | - | TGTGCCAGCGTCCCCGGGACAAGCTGGGGGACCCAGTACTTC | CASVPGTSWGTQYF
- | TRBJ1-2 | TRBV24-1 | - | TGTGCCACCAGTGATCTGGGACTTGGCTACACCTTC | CATSDLGLGYTF
- | TRBJ1-2 | TRBV6-5 | - | TGTGCCATTTCGGACAGCTCACCTTACTATGGCTACACCTTC | CAISDSSPYYGYTF
- | TRBJ1-2 | TRBV12-3/TRBV12-4 | - | TGTGCCAGCCTATCTCTCACTGGGGGCGGCTACACCTTC | CASLSLTGGGYTF
- | TRBJ2-1 | TRBV5-1 | - | TGCGCCAGCAGCTTGCTCCAGTCTTGGGGCGATGAGCAGTTCTTC | CASSLLQSWGDEQFF
- | TRBJ2-5 | TRBV7-9 | - | TGTGCCAGCAGCAAATCTCAAGAGACCCAGTACTTC | CASSKSQETQYF
- | TRBJ2-7 | TRBV20-1 | TRBD2 | TGCAGTGCTAGTGGGACTAGCGGGGGGTTCAGCTCCTACGAGCAGTACTTC | CSASGTSGGFSSYEQYF
- | TRBJ1-2 | TRBV5-1 | - | TGCGCCAGCAGTTTATCGTCACATTATGGCTACACCTTC | CASSLSSHYGYTF
once | TRBJ1-3 | TRBV7-8 | TRBD1 | TGTGCCAGCAGCGGGACAGGGTCCTCTGGAAACACCATATATTTT | CASSGTGSSGNTIYF
- | TRBJ2-1 | TRBV5-1 | TRBD2 | TGCGCCAGCAGCTCATCAGGACTAGCCCTCAATGAGCAGTTCTTC | CASSSSGLALNEQFF
once | TRBJ2-3 | TRBV9 | TRBD2 | TGTGCCAGCAGCATTAGCGGGGGGCCTGGAGATACGCAGTATTTT | CASSISGGPGDTQYF
- | TRBJ2-1 | TRBV27 | TRBD2 | TGTGCCAGCAGCCCGCCGGGACTAGCGTATGAGCAGTTCTTC | CASSPPGLAYEQFF
- | TRBJ2-1 | TRBV10-3 | TRBD2 | TGTGCCATCAGTGAAAGGGGAGCGGGGGAGTCCTACAATGAGCAGTTCTTC | CAISERGAGESYNEQFF
- | TRBJ2-2 | TRBV6-5 | - | TGTGCCAGTGGGCGGGTAAACACCGGGGAGCTGTTTTTT | CASGRVNTGELFF
- | TRBJ1-2 | TRBV6-6 | - | TGTGCCAGCAAGCAACACTATGGCTACACCTTC | CASKQHYGYTF
- | TRBJ1-6 | TRBV5-6 | - | TGTGCCAGCAGCTTGGCTGGGGCGCAGGGGCTGGGGAATTCACCCCTCCACTTT | CASSLAGAQGLGNSPLHF
- | TRBJ2-1 | TRBV7-2 | TRBD1 | TGTGCCAGCAGCTTAGCCGGACAGGGATGGCATGAGCAGTTCTTC | CASSLAGQGWHEQFF
- | TRBJ2-5 | TRBV7-8 | - | TGTGCCAGCACGAGGACAGCCCCAGAAACCCAGTACTTC | CASTRTAPETQYF
once | TRBJ1-1 | TRBV5-6 | TRBD1 | TGTGCCAGCAGCTTGTTCACAGGGGTGAACACTGAAGCTTTCTTT | CASSLFTGVNTEAFF
- | TRBJ1-3 | TRBV6-5 | - | TGTGCCAGCAGCGGACAGCCGAGCTCTGGAAACACCATATATTTT | CASSGQPSSGNTIYF
few | TRBJ2-1 | TRBV29-1 | TRBD1 | TGCAGCGCCAGGACAGGGGGGAATGAGCAGTTCTTC | CSARTGGNEQFF